This T cell receptor beta chain originates from a study of T cells in Graves' hyperthyroidism and ophthalmopathy. Study-wide points: Blood samples included most of the expanded thyroid clonotypes exceeding 0.001. Ophthalmopathy was model-predicted a median about six months pre-onset.

Trimming took 6 bases from V and 1 from J, leaving 10 bases between them. This CDR3 has 14 amino acids. Per germline, CDR1 DFQATT and CDR2 SNEGSKA (reference sequence). Patients between 18 and 65 years old had hyperthyroidism, newly diagnosed and lasting under 2 months. Diagnoses rested on clinical symptoms, serum thyroxine and TRAb, thyroid ultrasound and orbital computed tomography. Researchers amplified the TCR beta CDR3 regions from RNA transcripts. The study used the HTBI primer set for a first-round RT-PCR of the TCR CDR3. One entry per CDR3 protein, called by TCRdb with MiXCR from the multiplex PCR reads. The sample has fewer than 300,000 distinct CDR3 sequences; approximately 26% are singletons. This clonotype was detected many times. Its antigen is unknown.

The V gene is TRBV20-1, the J gene TRBJ2-6; unclear D gene. The source of this sequence is a man in his forties or fifties with Graves' hyperthyroidism that later progressed to Graves' ophthalmopathy. Sequenced: blood. CDR3 loop: CSAPDGSGANVLTF. In nucleotides, the CDR3 is TGCAGTGCCCCTGACGGATCTGGGGCCAACGTCCTGACTTTC.